This T cell receptor beta chain was captured by sequencing in a study of T cell responses to AZD1222 COVID-19 vaccine. In germline, CDR1 is SGHRS, CDR2 YFSETQ. The CDR3 length is 16 residues. The V gene end was trimmed by 5 bases and the J gene end by 9 bases; junction bases not matched to a gene: 14. Produced via immunoSEQ multiplex PCR; TCRdb's table is partial and in-frame only. The sample has about 120,000 clones; around 85% are singletons. This clone appeared a single time. This receptor was taken from an adult in good health. The genes are TRBV5-1 and TRBJ1-6, with TRBD1 matching 7 bases. This specimen consisted of peripheral blood, obtained on day 0 of AZD1222 vaccination. In nucleotides, the CDR3 is TGCGCCAGCAGGGAGGAGGGGGCAGTGTACGGTTCACCCCTCCACTTT. This translates into CASREEGAVYGSPLHF.